Below, one TCR beta chain is given with its context. This sample was taken from a study of blood T cell repertoires in COVID-19. Overall study context: Acute and convalescent COVID-19 specimens originated in the United States, Italy and Spain. Sources were T cells, B-cell-depleted T cells, or PBMCs; the material itself was cDNA or gDNA.

V lost 6 bases and J 6 bases, leaving 21 bases between the germline ends. CDR1 is MNHEY, CDR2 SMNVEV, per germline (reference sequence). The length of the CDR3 is 16 residues. Source study methods: It was from reference gene primer amplification that nucleated cell counts were estimated. The table came from immunoSEQ multiplex PCR; TCRdb's copy has only in-frame clones and leaves some out. That table is the source of V, J and clone size, and D and trimming were worked out from the DNA. The sample records around 150,000 clones, just over 85% being singletons. The sample taken for sequencing was peripheral blood. The chain couples TRBV27 to TRBJ2-1; D might be TRBD2 (6 bases). This TCR was recovered from a man in his sixties with acute or convalescent COVID-19. CDR3 sequence reads: CASSRLTSSFTNEQFF. CDR3 in DNA: TGTGCCAGCAGCCGCCTCACTAGCAGCTTCACCAATGAGCAGTTCTTC.